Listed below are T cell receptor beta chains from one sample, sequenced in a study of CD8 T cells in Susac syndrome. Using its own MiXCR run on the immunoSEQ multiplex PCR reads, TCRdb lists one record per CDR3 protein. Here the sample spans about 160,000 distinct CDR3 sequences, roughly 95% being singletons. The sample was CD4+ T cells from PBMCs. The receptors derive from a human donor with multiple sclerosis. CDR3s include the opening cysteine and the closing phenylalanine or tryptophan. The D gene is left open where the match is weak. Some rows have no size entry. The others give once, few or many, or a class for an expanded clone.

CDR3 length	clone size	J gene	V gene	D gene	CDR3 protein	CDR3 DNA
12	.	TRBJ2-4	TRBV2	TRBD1	CASKRQGNIQYF	TGTGCCAGCAAACGACAGGGAAACATTCAGTACTTC
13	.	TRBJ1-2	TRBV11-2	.	CASSPLRRAGYTF	TGTGCCAGCAGCCCCCTGAGAAGAGCTGGCTACACCTTC
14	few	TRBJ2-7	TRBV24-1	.	CATSDSGHGTEQYF	TGTGCCACCAGTGACTCGGGACACGGGACCGAGCAGTACTTC
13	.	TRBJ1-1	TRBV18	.	CASSPRPNTEAFF	TGTGCCAGCTCACCCCGACCGAACACTGAAGCTTTCTTT
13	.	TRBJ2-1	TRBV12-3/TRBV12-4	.	CASSMGSGGEQFF	TGTGCCAGCAGCATGGGGTCAGGAGGGGAGCAGTTCTTC
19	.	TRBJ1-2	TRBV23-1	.	CASSQFSWTEPLGNYGYTF	TGCGCCAGCAGTCAATTCTCCTGGACGGAACCCTTGGGGAACTATGGCTACACCTTC
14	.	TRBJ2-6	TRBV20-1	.	CSATDRSGANVLTF	TGCAGTGCAACCGACAGGTCCGGGGCCAACGTCCTGACTTTC
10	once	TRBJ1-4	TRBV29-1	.	CSGGDEKLFF	TGCAGCGGGGGGGACGAAAAACTGTTTTTT
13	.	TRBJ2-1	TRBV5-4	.	CASSPTGYNEQFF	TGTGCCAGCAGCCCCACAGGGTACAATGAGCAGTTCTTC
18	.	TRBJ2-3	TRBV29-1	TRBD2	CSLTGTSGRSSSTDTQYF	TGCAGCCTCACCGGGACTAGCGGCCGGAGCTCTAGCACAGATACGCAGTATTTT
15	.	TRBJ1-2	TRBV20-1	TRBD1	CSARDSDRGNYGYTF	TGCAGTGCTAGAGATAGTGACAGGGGAAACTATGGCTACACCTTC
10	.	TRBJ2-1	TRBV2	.	CASSDRASFF	TGTGCCAGCAGTGACAGGGCTTCGTTCTTC
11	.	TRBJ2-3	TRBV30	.	CAWSVGDTQYF	TGTGCCTGGAGTGTCGGAGATACGCAGTATTTT
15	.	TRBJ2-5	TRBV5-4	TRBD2	CASSYSGSPQETQYF	TGTGCCAGCAGTTATAGCGGGAGCCCCCAAGAGACCCAGTACTTC
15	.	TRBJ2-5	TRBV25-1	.	CASSGRRTPGETQYF	TGTGCCAGCAGCGGACGGAGGACTCCCGGGGAGACCCAGTACTTC
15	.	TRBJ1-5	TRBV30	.	CAWSDGQTLGQPQHF	TGTGCCTGGAGCGACGGACAGACCCTTGGTCAGCCCCAGCATTTT
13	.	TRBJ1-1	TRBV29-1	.	CSVDFTGMTEAFF	TGCAGCGTTGATTTCACAGGGATGACGGAAGCTTTCTTT
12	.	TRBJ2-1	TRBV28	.	CASAMGLGEQFF	TGTGCCAGCGCCATGGGGTTAGGTGAGCAGTTCTTC
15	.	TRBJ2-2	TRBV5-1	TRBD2	CASSIGTSGTGELFF	TGCGCCAGCAGCATCGGGACTAGTGGTACTGGGGAGCTGTTTTTT
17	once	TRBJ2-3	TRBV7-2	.	CASSLAGSTWETDTQYF	TGTGCCAGCAGCTTAGCTGGGTCCACCTGGGAAACAGATACGCAGTATTTT
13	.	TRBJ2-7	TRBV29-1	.	CSVVPGASYEQYF	TGCAGCGTCGTACCGGGAGCTTCCTACGAGCAGTACTTC
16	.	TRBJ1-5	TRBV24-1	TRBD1	CATNDPGQGAFQPQHF	TGTGCCACCAATGACCCGGGACAGGGGGCGTTTCAGCCCCAGCATTTT
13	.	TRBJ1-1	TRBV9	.	CASSGDPNTEAFF	TGTGCCAGCAGCGGGGACCCGAACACTGAAGCTTTCTTT
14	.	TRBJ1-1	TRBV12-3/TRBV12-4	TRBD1	CASSPGTGVAEAFF	TGTGCCAGCAGTCCTGGGACAGGGGTAGCTGAAGCTTTCTTT
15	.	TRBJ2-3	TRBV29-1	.	CSVDHLAGELDTQYF	TGCAGCGTTGACCACCTAGCTGGGGAGTTGGATACGCAGTATTTT
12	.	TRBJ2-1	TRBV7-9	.	CASSPGNNEQFF	TGTGCCAGCAGCCCCGGGAACAATGAGCAGTTCTTC
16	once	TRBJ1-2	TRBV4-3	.	CASSQDSPGFNYGYTF	TGCGCCAGCAGCCAAGATTCTCCAGGATTTAACTATGGCTACACCTTC
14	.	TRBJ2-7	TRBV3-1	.	CASSQQLTSYEQYF	TGTGCCAGCAGCCAGCAGCTTACTTCCTACGAGCAGTACTTC
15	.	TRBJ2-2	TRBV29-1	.	CSVGTGTANTGELFF	TGCAGCGTTGGGACCGGGACCGCGAACACCGGGGAGCTGTTTTTT
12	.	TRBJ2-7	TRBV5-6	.	CASSLWEGEQYF	TGTGCCAGCAGCTTGTGGGAAGGCGAGCAGTACTTC
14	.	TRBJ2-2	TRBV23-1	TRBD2	CASSRRGLTGELFF	TGCGCCAGCAGTCGGCGGGGGTTGACCGGGGAGCTGTTTTTT
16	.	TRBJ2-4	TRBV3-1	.	CASSQAGSLAKNIQYF	TGTGCCAGCAGCCAAGCCGGCTCCCTAGCCAAAAACATTCAGTACTTC
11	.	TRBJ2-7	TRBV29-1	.	CSVLTAYEQYF	TGCAGCGTTCTAACAGCCTACGAGCAGTACTTC
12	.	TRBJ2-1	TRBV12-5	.	CASGGAYNEQFF	TGTGCTAGTGGGGGGGCCTACAATGAGCAGTTCTTC
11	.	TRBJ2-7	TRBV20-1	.	CSARHRDEQYF	TGCAGTGCTAGACACAGGGACGAGCAGTACTTC
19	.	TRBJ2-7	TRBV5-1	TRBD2	CASSLPGTSGAPRAYEQYF	TGCGCCAGCAGCTTACCCGGGACTAGCGGCGCCCCTCGGGCCTACGAGCAGTACTTC
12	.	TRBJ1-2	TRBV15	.	CATSRETYGYTF	TGTGCCACCAGCAGAGAAACCTATGGCTACACCTTC
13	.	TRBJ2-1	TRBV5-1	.	CASSSTGLREQFF	TGCGCCAGCAGCTCTACAGGGTTGAGAGAGCAGTTCTTC
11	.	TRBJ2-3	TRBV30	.	CAWRVTDTQYF	TGTGCCTGGAGGGTCACAGATACGCAGTATTTT
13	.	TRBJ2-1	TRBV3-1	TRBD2	CAGLTAGGNEQFF	TGTGCCGGACTCACCGCGGGGGGCAATGAGCAGTTCTTC